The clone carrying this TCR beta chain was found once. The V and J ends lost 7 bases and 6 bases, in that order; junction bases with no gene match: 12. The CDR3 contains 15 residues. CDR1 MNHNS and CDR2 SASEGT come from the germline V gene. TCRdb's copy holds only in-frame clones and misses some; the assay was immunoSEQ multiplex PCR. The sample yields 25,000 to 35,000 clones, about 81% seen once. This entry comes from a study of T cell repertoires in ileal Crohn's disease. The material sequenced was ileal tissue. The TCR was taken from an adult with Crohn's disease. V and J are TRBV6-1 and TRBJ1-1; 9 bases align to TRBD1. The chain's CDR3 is CASIEKDRGRAEAFF. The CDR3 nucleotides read TGTGCCAGCATCGAAAAGGACAGGGGAAGGGCTGAAGCTTTCTTT.